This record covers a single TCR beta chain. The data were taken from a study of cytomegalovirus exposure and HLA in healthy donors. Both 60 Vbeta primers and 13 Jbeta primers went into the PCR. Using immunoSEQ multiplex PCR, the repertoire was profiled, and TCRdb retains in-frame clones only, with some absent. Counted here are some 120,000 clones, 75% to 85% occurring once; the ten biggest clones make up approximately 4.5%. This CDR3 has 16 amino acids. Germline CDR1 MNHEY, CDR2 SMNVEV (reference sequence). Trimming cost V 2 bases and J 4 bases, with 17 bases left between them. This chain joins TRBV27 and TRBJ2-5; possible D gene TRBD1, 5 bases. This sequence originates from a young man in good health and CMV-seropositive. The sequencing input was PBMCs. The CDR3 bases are TGTGCCAGCAGTTTAGTAGCAGGGTTGGGGCCAGAGACCCAGTACTTC. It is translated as CASSLVAGLGPETQYF.